This T cell receptor beta chain was recorded in a study of follicular helper T cells after annual influenza vaccination (dated by TCRdb to the late 2010s). For the study in its entirety: Blood was collected on days 0, 7 and 28 after each seasonal influenza vaccination. To look at recall of cTfh clones, some subjects were tracked through successive annual vaccinations covering the 2013-2014, 2014-2015 and 2015-2016 seasons. One week after vaccination, a second recruited cohort of approximately twelve subjects (Table S1) displayed a similar ICOS+CD38+ cTfh response. Six subjects had multi-year samples: four covered two vaccination seasons and two covered three seasons. Samples from 2013-2014 were cryopreserved, whereas samples from 2015 were processed immediately after collection.

About this clone itself: This receptor's antigen is unknown. No quality values exist for individual bases; no much larger clone is one base distant.

Adults were given seasonal inactivated influenza vaccine (Fluvarix), and sorted blood CD4 subsets were followed by TCRB sequencing before and after vaccination. To be eligible, subjects had to live in the community and must not have received influenza vaccine in the previous 6 months. Subjects were excluded for influenza vaccine contraindications, substance abuse, HIV/AIDS, active malignancy, immunomodulatory medication, or active illness such as respiratory infection. At each time point, roughly 35 to 110 mL of blood was collected. PBMC were isolated using Ficoll-Paque PLUS or SepMate separation. As a non-Tfh comparison subset, CXCR5- memory CD4 T cells were sorted. Cell subsets were sorted from PBMC on a BD FACS Aria before DNA extraction. The library relied on the immunoSEQ multiplex PCR assay. Adaptive Biotechnologies handled the TCRB amplification, library preparation, sequencing and preliminary bioinformatics at Survey level resolution. The source study handled its data this way. In R, clonality was calculated as 1 minus the normalized Shannon entropy, and the Gini index was computed using the R package ineq. To get the overlap score, the summed counts of shared sequences were divided by the total counts of all sequences in both of the compared samples. The significance of shared clonotypes was tested with Fisher's exact test, assuming a theoretical repertoire of 10^7 TCRB sequences. This immuneACCESS table, as held by TCRdb, lists in-frame sequences with V and J called but not all clones. Of the missing ones, under half trace to an unresolved V gene in checked studies; the others have no known cause. V and J calls and clone size are copied from that table; D and trimming were computed from the DNA. This sample has 9,900 or so clones in its table, and around 79% of those were observed once. The ten biggest clones cover roughly 1% of the sample.

General study outcomes and caveats: Rare clonotypes could not be sampled because productive TCRB sequences were recovered from only about 9.5-21% of the analyzed cells. Day 7 ICOS+CD38+ clones were most often found later in ICOS-CD38- cTfh, suggesting that subset may serve as a memory reservoir. ICOS+CD38+ cTfh clonality correlated with the frequency of that population, and its change correlated with the change in circulating plasmablast frequency. Successive annual vaccinations recalled a recurring oligoclonal ICOS+CD38+ cTfh response that included tetramer and AIM influenza-specific clonotypes. In evaluating whether influenza clones were enriched, the possibility that the far larger non-cTfh compartments were undersampled could not be ruled out.

The germline V gene sets CDR1 to MNHEY and CDR2 to SVGAGI. The CDR3 runs 14 residues from the cysteine to the phenylalanine. Of the read, only the CDR3 DNA is kept; its 42 bases are in frame from base 1. Trimming at the junction amounts to 8 bases on V and 0 bases on J, and the germline ends lie 13 bases apart. This receptor was obtained from an adult who received the influenza vaccine. Here the sequenced sample was CXCR5- memory CD4+ T cells sorted from blood, taken 6 weeks after influenza vaccination. This sample's cell subset or site label indicates: CXCR5- memory CD4 T cells. This chain is built from TRBV6-5 and TRBJ1-1; TRBD1 is perhaps the D gene, given 5 matching bases. The CDR3 in this case is CASGPRVVNTEAFF. The DNA is as follows: TGTGCCAGCGGGCCCAGGGTCGTGAACACTGAAGCTTTCTTT.